This record concerns one TCR beta chain sequence. Its target antigen remains unknown. No much larger clonotype is one base removed from it; base qualities were not supplied. TCRbeta CDR3 regions were amplified from genomic DNA using the immunoSEQ Assay, a bias-controlled multiplex PCR. For the original study's pipeline: The number of nucleated cells in each sample was estimated by amplification of reference gene primers within the assay. To quantify the absolute abundance of each unique TCRbeta CDR3 rearrangement, sequence reads were collapsed and filtered. For each sample, productive Simpson clonality was calculated as the square root of Simpson's diversity index over productive rearrangements. This immuneACCESS table, as held by TCRdb, lists in-frame sequences with V and J called but not all clones. Of the missing ones, under half trace to an unresolved V gene in checked studies; the others have no known cause. That table furnishes V, J and clone size, whereas the DNA furnished D and trimming. This sample is represented by about 270,000 clones; around 93% of them were singletons. Of the sample, 2.5% to 3% falls within the top ten clones.

In the prospective study, participants were roughly 18 to 90 years old, resided in about two dozen geographic areas of the United States, and were enrolled through a virtual design. In the prospective study, cohorts were assigned on the basis of participant-reported clinical history obtained from a screening survey and a study questionnaire. Exposed participants were defined as having been in contact with someone with a PCR-confirmed or clinician-diagnosed COVID-19 case within 2 weeks of study entry. Mobile phlebotomists in the prospective study collected whole blood, serum and a nasopharyngeal or oropharyngeal swab from every participant. Over a roughly 2-month period, participants in the prospective study had the option of providing additional blood draws and questionnaires. Prospective study blood samples were shipped either frozen or at room temperature before DNA extraction. The data belong to a study of blood T cell repertoires in COVID-19 (dated by TCRdb to 2019 to 2021). In terms of the full investigation: Samples covering the acute and convalescent phases of COVID-19 were provided by collaborators in the United States, Italy and Spain. The samples were drawn from two sources: the first 160 participants of the ongoing ImmuneRACE study, and 1,000 to 1,500 subjects contributed by 6 global collaborators. The prospective study material was composed of cDNA or gDNA derived from T cells, B-cell-depleted T cells, or PBMCs. A de-identified subject ID, COVID-19 status, age in years and sex were almost always included in the sample metadata. HLA class I and class II types, where available, came from metadata supplied by the sample provider rather than from assay-based typing. A freely available public database, intended as a resource for researchers studying the immune response to SARS-CoV-2, is where the repertoires were released. Subjects who had been exposed to COVID-19, were actively infected with it, or had recovered from it provided the deeply sampled blood TCRbeta repertoires that made up the dataset.

The investigation overall reported the following: The amount of clinical and demographic metadata varied by source and participant and was provided uncurated.

What was sequenced was PBMCs or T cells enriched from blood (not recorded which). The receptor comes from a man aged 35 to 55 who had been exposed to COVID-19.

The CDR3 region has the sequence CASSYTGDSYAGELFF. In nucleotide form, the sequence is TGTGCCAGCAGTTACACAGGGGACAGCTACGCCGGGGAGCTGTTTTTT. This sequence uses TRBV6-6 and TRBJ2-2; a stretch of 7 junction bases matches TRBD1. The CDR1 and CDR2 encoded by the germline V gene (reference sequence) are MNHNY and SVGAGI. V is pruned by 2 bases and J by 6 bases, leaving 9 bases of the junction without a gene match. The CDR3 runs 16 residues from the cysteine to the phenylalanine. CDR3 DNA is the only sequence kept; it has 48 bases, read in frame from the first base.